The source of this T cell receptor beta chain is a study of blood T cell repertoires in COVID-19. Across the study: The United States, Italy and Spain were the sources of the acute and convalescent COVID-19 samples.

Per the original data handling: How many nucleated cells were present was estimated from reference gene primer amplification. Sequenced by immunoSEQ multiplex PCR; TCRdb stores in-frame clones only, minus some. V and J calls and clone size follow that table, whereas D and trimming were derived from the DNA. The repertoire has about 230,000 clones, about nine tenths of them found once; the top ten carry almost 4%. The CDR3 loop spans 14 amino acids. The V and J ends lost 0 bases and 5 bases respectively, with 10 bases between them. The V gene's germline CDR1 is MGHDK and CDR2 SYGVNS. All enrollees were roughly 18 to 100 years old and from about two dozen US areas.

This chain links TRBV25-1 with TRBJ1-1, with D tentatively TRBD1 (6 bases). The origin of this receptor is a woman younger than 45 with acute COVID-19. Sequencing was performed on PBMCs or T cells enriched from blood (not recorded which). DNA for the CDR3: TGTGCCAGCAGTGAATATAAGGGGGGGACTGAAGCTTTCTTT. Its protein product is CASSEYKGGTEAFF.